These T cell receptor beta chains were read from a single sample in a study of T cell changes during pregnancy in multiple sclerosis. The protocol was immunoSEQ multiplex PCR, while the TCRdb copy is restricted to in-frame clones and leaves out a portion. The sample has 50,000 to 65,000 clones, around 90% seen once; the top ten hold over 1.5%. The source material was peripheral blood, sampled in the first trimester of pregnancy. The origin of the receptors is a female donor with multiple sclerosis, enrolled in a pregnancy study. CDR3s include the opening cysteine and the closing phenylalanine or tryptophan. Fields, in order: V gene, J gene, clone size, D gene, CDR3 DNA, CDR3 protein. The D gene is left open where the match is weak. Size is omitted from some rows. Given values are once, few, many or a class for expanded clones.

>TRBV13|TRBJ2-1|.|.
TGTGCCAGCAGCTACCGTTCCAGCGGTTTCGACAATGAGCAGTTCTTC
CASSYRSSGFDNEQFF
>TRBV9|TRBJ2-1|.|.
TGTGCCAGCAGCGTAGTCTCTCAGGTATACAATGAGCAGTTCTTC
CASSVVSQVYNEQFF
>TRBV7-9|TRBJ2-3|.|TRBD1
TGTGCCAGCAGCCACCCGGACAGGGTTCCTACTAGCACAGATACGCAGTATTTT
CASSHPDRVPTSTDTQYF
>TRBV28|TRBJ2-7|once|TRBD2
TGTGCCAGCAGTTTAAGGGGAGGCGGGAGGGCCTCCAGAGGCGAGCAGTACTTC
CASSLRGGGRASRGEQYF
>TRBV19|TRBJ1-4|.|TRBD1
TGTGCCAGTGGCACAGGGGTTGAGAATGAAAAACTGTTTTTT
CASGTGVENEKLFF
>TRBV11-2|TRBJ1-1|.|.
TGTGCCAGCAGCTTACTGGTAGTCACTGAAGCTTTCTTT
CASSLLVVTEAFF
>TRBV30|TRBJ2-5|.|TRBD2
TGTGCCTGGAACTTGGGGGTAGCGGGAGGACAAGAGACCCAGTACTTC
CAWNLGVAGGQETQYF
>TRBV14|TRBJ1-1|few|.
TGTGCCAGCAGCCAAGACGAGGTTACTGAAGCTTTCTTT
CASSQDEVTEAFF
>TRBV29-1|TRBJ2-3|.|TRBD1
TGCAGCGTCTCAACAGGGGCGCGCTTCACAGATACGCAGTATTTT
CSVSTGARFTDTQYF
>TRBV5-1|TRBJ2-2|.|TRBD1
TGCGCCAGCAGCACTTGGGACAGGCTCACCGGGGAGCTGTTTTTT
CASSTWDRLTGELFF
>TRBV2|TRBJ2-3|.|.
TGTGCCAGCGCCACTTTAGGGGGTGGCACAGATACGCAGTATTTT
CASATLGGGTDTQYF
>TRBV6-1|TRBJ2-7|few|TRBD1
TGTGCCAGCAGTGAAACGGGACAGTACGAGCAGTACTTC
CASSETGQYEQYF
>TRBV6-6|TRBJ2-7|.|.
TGTGCCAGCAGTTATTCGTTACCATGGAGCTCCTACGAGCAGTACTTC
CASSYSLPWSSYEQYF
>TRBV6-8|TRBJ2-7|.|.
TGTGCCAGCAGTCCCAGCGCCTCCATCTTCGAGCAGTACTTC
CASSPSASIFEQYF
>TRBV5-6|TRBJ2-3|.|TRBD1
TGTGCCAGCGCACAGGGGCACGCAGATACGCAGTATTTT
CASAQGHADTQYF
>TRBV5-1|TRBJ2-7|.|TRBD2
TGCGCCAGCAGACTTCAAGCGGGGGTCTACGAGCAGTACTTC
CASRLQAGVYEQYF
>TRBV27|TRBJ2-3|.|TRBD1
TGTGCCAGCAGTTCACGTGCACCAGGGGGATCGAGCACAGATACGCAGTATTTT
CASSSRAPGGSSTDTQYF
>TRBV5-4|TRBJ2-1|.|TRBD2
TGTGCCAGCAGCTCCCCCGGCGGGAGGGAATCCTACAATGAGCAGTTCTTC
CASSSPGGRESYNEQFF
>TRBV5-1|TRBJ2-3|.|TRBD2
TGCGCCAGCAGCCCTGTAGCGGGAGGAGTCCCAGATACGCAGTATTTT
CASSPVAGGVPDTQYF
>TRBV11-2|TRBJ2-7|.|TRBD1
TGTGCCAGCAGCTTAGATCATGGAAGGGGGCGCGTGTACGAGCAGTACTTC
CASSLDHGRGRVYEQYF
>TRBV4-2|TRBJ2-5|.|TRBD2
TGTGCCAGCAGCCAAGGAGCGGGAGGGCCAGAGACCCAGTACTTC
CASSQGAGGPETQYF
>TRBV7-9|TRBJ1-4|.|TRBD1
TGTGCCAGCAGTTACGGGACAGGGAGTGAAAAACTGTTTTTT
CASSYGTGSEKLFF
>TRBV28|TRBJ2-5|.|.
TGTGCCAGCAGTTCGAGGACTGGAGAAGAGACCCAGTACTTC
CASSSRTGEETQYF
>TRBV4-3|TRBJ2-7|.|TRBD2
TGCGCCAGCAGCCAAGTGGCGGCGGGAGGGCTTTCCTACGAGCAGTACTTC
CASSQVAAGGLSYEQYF